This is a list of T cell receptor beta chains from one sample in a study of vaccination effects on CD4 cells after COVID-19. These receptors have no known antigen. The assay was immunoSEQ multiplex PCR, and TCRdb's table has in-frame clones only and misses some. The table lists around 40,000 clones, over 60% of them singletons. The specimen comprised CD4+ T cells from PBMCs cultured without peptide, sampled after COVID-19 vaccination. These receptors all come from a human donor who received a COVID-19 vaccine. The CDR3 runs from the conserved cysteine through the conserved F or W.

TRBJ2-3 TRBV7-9 CASSLDRSTDTQYF
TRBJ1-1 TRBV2 CATGQEVMNTEAFF
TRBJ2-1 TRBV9 CASSGRGLNEQFF
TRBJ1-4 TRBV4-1 CASSRRPGPSEKLFF
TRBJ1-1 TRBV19 CASSIVSGGFTGEAFF
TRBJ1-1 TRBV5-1 CASSLDLRGPEAFF
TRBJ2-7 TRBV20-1 CSASIPGGSADEQYF
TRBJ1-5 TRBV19 CASSKSDRNNQPQHF
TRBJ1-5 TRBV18 CASSRGSNQPQHF
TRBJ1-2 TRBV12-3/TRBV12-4 CASSRDSRYGYTF
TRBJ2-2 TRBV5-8 CASSSWGGPNTGELFF
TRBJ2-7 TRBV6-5 CASSYSYGTYEQYF
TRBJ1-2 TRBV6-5 CASSYGAGKGGYGYTF
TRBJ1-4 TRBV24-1 CATPEKPGQGFATNEKLFF
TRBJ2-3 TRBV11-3 CASSPSGSLDTQYF
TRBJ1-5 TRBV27 CASSYNSGQPQHF
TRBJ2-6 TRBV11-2 CASRPSGANVLTF
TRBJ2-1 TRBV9 CASSVGGLLYNEQFF
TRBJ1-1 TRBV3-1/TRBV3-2 CASSRTGVRSTEAFF
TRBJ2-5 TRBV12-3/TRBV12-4 CASSLAIETQYF
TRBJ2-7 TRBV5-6 CASSSVLTTSGANEQYF
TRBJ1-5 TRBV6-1 CASSDVGTATRPQHF
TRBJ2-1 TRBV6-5 CASKRLGRLGNEQFF
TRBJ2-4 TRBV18 CASSPDRAKNIQYF
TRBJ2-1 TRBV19 CASSDTLSSYNEQFF
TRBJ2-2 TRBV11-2 CASSPSGGARSNTGELFF
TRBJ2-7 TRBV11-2 CASSLYDRDHYEQYF
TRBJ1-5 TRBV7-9 CASSTMKREGVSNQPQHF
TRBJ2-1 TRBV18 CASSPLSGTSGSYNEQFF
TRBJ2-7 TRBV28 CASRGTVNEQYF
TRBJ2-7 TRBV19 CASSPTVGTYTYEQYF